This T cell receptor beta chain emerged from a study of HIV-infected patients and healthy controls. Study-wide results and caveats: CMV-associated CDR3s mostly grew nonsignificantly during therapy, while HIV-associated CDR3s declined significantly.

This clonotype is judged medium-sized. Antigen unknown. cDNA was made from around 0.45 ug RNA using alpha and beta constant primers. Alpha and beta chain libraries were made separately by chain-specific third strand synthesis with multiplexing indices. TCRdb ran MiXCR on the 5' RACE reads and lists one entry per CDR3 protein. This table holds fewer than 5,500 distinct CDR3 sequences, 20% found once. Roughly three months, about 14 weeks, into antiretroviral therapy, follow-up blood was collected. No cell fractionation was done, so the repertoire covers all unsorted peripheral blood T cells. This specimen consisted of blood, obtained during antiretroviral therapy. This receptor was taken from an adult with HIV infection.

CDR3 sequence: CASSLTAGGPTDTQYF. CDR3 sequence (DNA): TGCGCCAGCAGCTTGACAGCGGGGGGACCCACAGATACGCAGTATTTT. This chain uses TRBV5-1 with TRBJ2-3; 9 bases map to TRBD2. The CDR3 has 16 amino acids. Germline-derived CDR1 and CDR2 are SGHRS and YFSETQ. The V segment lost 1 base and the J segment 2 bases; nucleotides outside the gene matches: 5.